These 28 T cell receptor beta chains were sequenced from one sample in a study of blood T cell repertoires in COVID-19. Sequencing was performed with immunoSEQ multiplex PCR; in TCRdb, only in-frame clones are kept and a portion is missing. The sample has 350,000 to 500,000 clones, 70% to 90% seen once; the top ten hold 0.7% to 1%. The material sequenced was peripheral blood. These receptors were collected from a man in his late teens or twenties with COVID-19, enrolled during active disease.

The CDR3 bases are TGTGCCAGCAGTGCCCAAAGCGGGGGGGGCACAGATACGCAGTATTTT. As protein: CASSAQSGGGTDTQYF. V is TRBV6-4 and J is TRBJ2-3, with TRBD2 matching over 10 bases. Germline V gene lookup returns CDR1 MRHNA and CDR2 SNTAGT. Trimming at V came to 4 bases and at J to 1 base, leaving 5 bases not matched to a gene. The CDR3 is 16 residues long.

The rearrangement links TRBV6-5 to TRBJ2-1, with D possibly TRBD1 on 6 matching bases. Trimming took 5 bases from V and 0 from J, leaving 11 bases between them. Germline CDR1 MNHEY, CDR2 SVGAGI. This CDR3 region has 15 residues. CDR3 residues: CASSHGTTSYNEQFF. In DNA, the CDR3 is TGTGCCAGCAGTCATGGGACAACCTCCTACAATGAGCAGTTCTTC.

This chain joins TRBV5-8 and TRBJ2-7; a possible D gene is TRBD2 (5 bases). Germline assignment: CDR1 SGHTS and CDR2 YDEGEE. The CDR3 has 13 residues. V was pared by 6 bases and J by 7 bases, with 17 bases between. DNA for the CDR3: TGTGCCAGCACCAATGGACTCTTCGGGGAGCAGTACTTC. The encoded protein is CASTNGLFGEQYF.

This clone was found once. This chain's CDR3 is CASSYLREGSHEQYF. In DNA form, the CDR3 reads TGTGCCAGCAGTTACTTGCGGGAGGGGTCCCACGAGCAGTACTTC. The V and J genes are TRBV6-7 and TRBJ2-7; 9 bases fit TRBD2. TRBV6-7 is an ORF, and what it does is uncertain. With 1 base clipped from V and 5 bases from J, the junction kept 6 bases outside the gene matches. The CDR3 is 15 amino acids.

This chain links TRBV5-4 with TRBJ1-1, with 7 bases lining up with TRBD1. Germline V lookup: CDR1 SGHNT, CDR2 YYREEE (reference sequence). V gave up 2 bases and J gave up 3 bases; unmatched junction bases: 7. This CDR3 comprises 15 residues. In DNA form, the CDR3 reads TGTGCCAGCAGCTTACGCCGACAGGGAGACACTGAAGCTTTCTTT. Translating it yields CASSLRRQGDTEAFF.

The V gene is TRBV9, the J gene TRBJ2-7; maybe TRBD2 (6 bases). Germline V gene sequence: CDR1 SGDLS, CDR2 YYNGEE. V lost 4 bases and J lost 0, with 17 bases in between. CDR3 size: 16 residues. Written as DNA, the CDR3 is TGTGCCAGCAGCCGACGCCGGGACTCCAGCTCCTACGAGCAGTACTTC. This gives the protein CASSRRRDSSSYEQYF.

V is TRBV7-6 and J is TRBJ2-3, with TRBD2 identical over 9 bases. Germline V lookup: CDR1 SGHVS, CDR2 FNYEAQ. Losses at the gene ends were 1 base for V and 6 bases for J; bases not matched to a gene: 8. CDR3 length equals 16 residues. CDR3 amino acids: CASSLGLSGGPDTQYF. CDR3 coding DNA: TGTGCCAGCAGCTTAGGGCTCAGCGGGGGGCCGGATACGCAGTATTTT. Filled out from reference TRBV7-6 and TRBJ2-3, the complete variable domain reads GAGVSQSPRYKVTKRGQDVALRCDPISGHVSLYWYRQALGQGPEFLTYFNYEAQQDKSGLPNDRFSAERPEGSISTLTIQRTEQRDSAMYRCASSLGLSGGPDTQYFGPGTRLTVL.

The chain is built from TRBV5-5 and TRBJ2-5, with 8 bases fitting TRBD1. Germline loops: CDR1 SGHKS, CDR2 YYEKEE (reference sequence). Trimming cost V 0 bases and J 2 bases; bases outside gene matches: 3. The CDR3 consists of 15 residues. CDR3 sequence: CASSLGTGRQETQYF. CDR3 nucleotide sequence: TGTGCCAGCAGCTTGGGGACAGGGCGACAAGAGACCCAGTACTTC.

The chain couples TRBV7-3 to TRBJ2-2; 7 bases fit TRBD1. The junction had 6 bases not matched to a gene; V was cut back by 5 bases and J by 0 bases. Germline CDR1 and CDR2: SGHTA and FQGTGA. The CDR3 is made up of 16 amino acids. CDR3 sequence: CASSPGQIANTGELFF. The CDR3 region has the DNA TGTGCCAGCAGCCCGGGACAGATTGCGAACACCGGGGAGCTGTTTTTT.

A note on this clone: Other nucleotide sequences from this sample produce the same CDR3. The CDR3 reads CASSPGGGYTF. The CDR3 region has the DNA TGTGCCAGCAGTCCCGGGGGAGGCTACACCTTC. The chain couples TRBV12-3 or TRBV12-4 to TRBJ1-2; maybe TRBD1 (5 bases). With 5 bases removed from V and 8 bases from J, the gap between germline ends came to 9 bases. The CDR3 extends over 11 amino acids.

Details on this clone: At the DNA level, this CDR3 is encoded by other sequences in the same sample as well. The V and J genes are TRBV6-5 and TRBJ2-7; the match to TRBD1 covers 10 bases. This CDR3 has 13 amino acids. Germline values: CDR1 MNHEY, CDR2 SVGAGI. With 9 bases clipped from V and 3 bases from J, the junction kept 5 bases outside the gene matches. The CDR3 protein is CASSRDRGYEQYF. The CDR3 bases are TGTGCCAGTTCCAGGGACAGGGGCTACGAGCAGTACTTC.

The V gene is TRBV18, the J gene TRBJ1-5, with TRBD1 matching over 10 bases. The CDR3 is made up of 16 amino acids. Germline values: CDR1 KGHSH, CDR2 LQKENI. The V and J ends lost 6 bases and 4 bases, in that order; junction bases with no gene match: 9. DNA of the CDR3: TGTGCCAGCTCCCCGACAGGGGGCGTGGGTAATCAGCCCCAGCATTTT. Translation: CASSPTGGVGNQPQHF.

This clone occurred a few times. The chain is built from TRBV6-5 and TRBJ1-4; the D is unclear. The CDR3 is made up of 15 amino acids. Trimming removed 5 bases from V and 8 bases from J, with 18 bases in between. Germline V gene sequence: CDR1 MNHEY, CDR2 SVGAGI. This chain's CDR3 is CASSPWADLREKLFF. CDR3 coding DNA: TGTGCCAGCAGTCCCTGGGCAGACCTTAGGGAAAAACTGTTTTTT.

The rearrangement joins TRBV5-4 to TRBJ1-1, with 10 bases aligning to TRBD1. There are 14 residues in the CDR3. After removal of 6 bases from V and 5 bases from J, the junction contained 7 bases not matched to a gene. CDR1 is SGHNT and CDR2 is YYREEE in the germline V gene (reference sequence). This CDR3 reads CASNRGQGVTEAFF. As DNA, the CDR3 is TGTGCCAGCAACCGTGGACAGGGGGTTACTGAAGCTTTCTTT. Together with reference TRBV5-4 and TRBJ1-1, the CDR3 gives the full variable domain: ETGVTQSPTHLIKTRGQQVTLRCSSQSGHNTVSWYQQALGQGPQFIFQYYREEENGRGNFPPRFSGLQFPNYSSELNVNALELDDSALYLCASNRGQGVTEAFFGQGTRLTVV.

Regarding this clone: Given a much more abundant clone one base away, this may be a read error. DNA of the CDR3: TGTGCCAGCAGCCCCAGGGGCTCTGGAAACACCATATATTTT. Amino acid sequence: CASSPRGSGNTIYF. The gene calls are TRBV13 and TRBJ1-3, with a tentative D call TRBD1 (6 bases). V lost 5 bases to trimming and J lost 0 bases, with 8 bases between them. This CDR3 has 14 amino acids. CDR1 is PRHDT, CDR2 FYEKMQ, per germline (reference sequence). Drawing the rest from reference TRBV13 and TRBJ1-3, the complete variable domain is AAGVIQSPRHLIKEKRETATLKCYPIPRHDTVYWYQQGPGQDPQFLISFYEKMQSDKGSIPDRFSAQQFSDYHSELNMSSLELGDSALYFCASSPRGSGNTIYFGEGSWLTVV.

The genes are TRBV12-3 or TRBV12-4 and TRBJ2-2, with 8 bases fitting TRBD1. The V segment lost 7 bases and the J segment 6 bases; nucleotides outside the gene matches: 4. CDR3 length: 13 amino acids. CDR3 coding DNA: TGTGCCAGCACGGGACAGGTGGCCGGGGAGCTGTTTTTT. Translated: CASTGQVAGELFF.

The chain is built from TRBV11-2 and TRBJ2-5; 9 bases are a match to TRBD2. The J segment lost 2 bases and the V segment lost 4 bases, leaving 17 bases of the junction unmatched. Per the germline V gene, CDR1 is SGHAT and CDR2 is FQNNGV. This CDR3 spans 19 amino acids. CDR3 in DNA: TGTGCCAGCAGCTCACTTTACTATATAAGCGGGGGGTTTCAAGAGACCCAGTACTTC. Protein: CASSSLYYISGGFQETQYF.

The chain carries TRBV9 and TRBJ1-3; 7 bases match TRBD1. The J segment lost 3 bases and the V segment lost 3 bases, leaving 3 bases of the junction unmatched. Germline V gene sequence: CDR1 SGDLS, CDR2 YYNGEE. The CDR3 has 14 residues. The CDR3 DNA reads TGTGCCAGCAGCGAACAGGGGAATGGAAACACCATATATTTT. It encodes CASSEQGNGNTIYF.

This chain uses TRBV11-3 with TRBJ2-1; the match to TRBD2 covers 14 bases. Trimming at V came to 1 base and at J to 7 bases, leaving 9 bases not matched to a gene. There are 18 residues in the CDR3. The germline V gene encodes CDR1 SGHNT and CDR2 YENEEA. DNA of the CDR3: TGTGCCAGCAGCTTAGGGCCGGGACTAGCGGGAGAGGTAAATGAGCAGTTCTTC. It yields the protein CASSLGPGLAGEVNEQFF.

This clone has a single count. V gene TRBV7-8 combines with J gene TRBJ1-5; TRBD1 aligns across 10 bases. Germline CDR1 and CDR2: SGHVS and FQNEAQ. The CDR3 has 14 amino acids. Unmatched junction bases numbered 4, after V lost 5 bases and J lost 6 bases. CDR3 nucleotides: TGTGCCAGCAGCCTGACAGGGGGCAGTCAGCCCCAGCATTTT. Translating gives CASSLTGGSQPQHF.

The J gene is TRBJ2-5, the V gene TRBV27; D might be TRBD1 (5 bases). CDR1 and CDR2 (germline): MNHEY, SMNVEV (reference sequence). Trimming removed 5 bases at V and 5 bases at J, with 12 bases between. This CDR3 spans 13 amino acids. In nucleotides, the CDR3 is TGTGCCAGCAGTAGACAGTTTCGGGAGACCCAGTACTTC. Protein sequence: CASSRQFRETQYF.

The rearrangement links TRBV11-2 to TRBJ2-1, with D uncertain. Germline CDR1 reads SGHAT; CDR2 reads FQNNGV. This CDR3 is 12 amino acids long. With 5 bases removed from V and 5 bases from J, the gap between germline ends came to 7 bases. The CDR3 DNA follows: TGTGCCAGCAGCCAGGCTAACAATGAGCAGTTCTTC. As protein: CASSQANNEQFF.

The genes are TRBV7-2 and TRBJ2-3; D gene ambiguous. The V gene lost 3 bases and the J gene lost 0 bases, with 13 bases spanning the gap. CDR3 length: 16 amino acids. Germline assignment: CDR1 SGHTA and CDR2 FQGNSA. In DNA, the CDR3 is TGTGCCAGCAGCTTCAACGGGTTCTCTAGCACAGATACGCAGTATTTT. It yields the protein CASSFNGFSSTDTQYF.

The rearrangement links TRBV7-2 to TRBJ2-5; 7 bases align to TRBD2. The CDR3 is 14 amino acids. Germline CDR1 SGHTA, CDR2 FQGNSA. V lost 1 base to trimming and J lost 3 bases; unmatched junction nucleotides: 2. CDR3 DNA: TGTGCCAGCAGCTTAGGCGGGGGTAAAGAGACCCAGTACTTC. The encoded protein is CASSLGGGKETQYF.

V is TRBV2 and J is TRBJ2-7; no clear D gene. Trimming left V 8 bases short and J 2 bases short, with 10 bases between. The CDR3 runs 12 residues. The V gene's germline CDR1 is SNHLY and CDR2 FYNNEI. In nucleotides, the CDR3 is TGTGCCAGCTCTACAGAGACCTACGAGCAGTACTTC. Amino acid sequence: CASSTETYEQYF. Full variable domain (outside the CDR3, taken from reference TRBV2 and TRBJ2-7): EPEVTQTPSHQVTQMGQEVILRCVPISNHLYFYWYRQILGQKVEFLVSFYNNEISEKSEIFDDQFSVERPDGSNFTLKIRSTKLEDSAMYFCASSTETYEQYFGPGTRLTVT.

This clone has a single count. The V and J genes are TRBV6-6 and TRBJ2-1, with D perhaps TRBD1 (5 bases). The CDR3 is 15 residues long. Trimming removed 7 bases at V and 0 bases at J, with 13 bases between. CDR1 and CDR2 (germline): MNHNY, SVGAGI (reference sequence). The CDR3 nucleotides read TGTGCCAGCAAACTATCAGACAGCTCCTACAATGAGCAGTTCTTC. It specifies CASKLSDSSYNEQFF.

This CDR3 is CASSPETGASNQPQHF. For the CDR3, the DNA is TGTGCCAGCAGCCCTGAGACAGGGGCCAGCAATCAGCCCCAGCATTTT. This sequence joins TRBV7-2 and TRBJ1-5; TRBD1 matches 8 bases. The CDR3 spans 16 residues. Germline V gene data show CDR1 as SGHTA and CDR2 as FQGNSA. The V gene end was trimmed by 5 bases and the J gene end by 1 base; junction bases not matched to a gene: 7.

The chain links TRBV7-6 to TRBJ2-1; 8 bases line up with TRBD1. The CDR3 is 15 residues long. The germline gives CDR1 SGHVS, CDR2 FNYEAQ. J was trimmed by 5 bases and V by 3 bases; bases with no gene match: 6. The CDR3 coding sequence is TGTGCCAGCAGCTTTGGGGACAGGCCCCACAATGAGCAGTTCTTC. This sequence encodes CASSFGDRPHNEQFF.